This T cell receptor (beta chain) was found in a study of cytomegalovirus exposure and HLA in healthy donors. Broader study findings: In an earlier analysis, most TCR beta V segments were productive about 87% or about 30% of the time.

Primers for the PCR totalled 60 Vbeta and 13 Jbeta. Using immunoSEQ multiplex PCR, the repertoire was profiled, and TCRdb retains in-frame clones only, with some absent. The sample table includes about 210,000 clones. Germline V gene data show CDR1 as MGHRA and CDR2 as YSYEKL. With V trimmed by 3 bases and J by 3 bases, 6 bases remained unmatched. The CDR3 is 15 amino acids. In the case of this clone: What it binds is not known.

Sequencing used PBMCs. This chain links TRBV4-1 with TRBJ2-7; 9 bases fit TRBD2. This receptor was identified in a woman younger than 45 in good health and CMV-seropositive. CDR3: CASSHSGRTHYEQYF. The DNA for the CDR3 is TGCGCCAGCAGCCACAGCGGGAGGACTCACTACGAGCAGTACTTC.